The 32 T cell receptor beta chains given below trace back to one sample, sequenced in a study of control samples from healthy donors and cancer patients. TCRdb keeps only in-frame clones here, not all; method: immunoSEQ multiplex PCR. The repertoire consists of almost 85,000 clones, with approximately 82% occurring once and the leading ten covering approximately 10%. Sequenced input: PBMCs. These receptors originate from a man aged 55 to 70 with head and neck cancer.

J is TRBJ2-7 and V is TRBV5-1; 12 positions agree with TRBD2. J was trimmed by 0 bases and V by 5 bases; bases with no gene match: 6. CDR3 length: 16 amino acids. The germline V gene encodes CDR1 SGHRS and CDR2 YFSETQ. CDR3 nucleotide sequence: TGCGCCAGCAGTCCGGCGACTAGCGGGAGCTCCTACGAGCAGTACTTC. It encodes CASSPATSGSSYEQYF.

This clone was seen a handful of times. This sequence joins TRBV9 and TRBJ1-1; a weak D match, TRBD1 (6 bases). There are 15 residues in the CDR3. Trimming took 3 bases from V and 0 from J, leaving 12 bases between them. Germline V lookup: CDR1 SGDLS, CDR2 YYNGEE. The CDR3 DNA reads TGTGCCAGCAGCGCACAAGGACAGATGAACACTGAAGCTTTCTTT. It is translated as CASSAQGQMNTEAFF.

The CDR3 DNA follows: TGTGCCAGTAGTGGTCCAGGGATGGGCACAGATACGCAGTATTTT. Translation: CASSGPGMGTDTQYF. The chain has TRBV19 and TRBJ2-3; D is perhaps TRBD1 (5 bases). Looked up from germline, CDR1 is LNHDA and CDR2 is SQIVND (reference sequence). V was cut by 5 bases and J by 1 base, with 13 bases left in between. The CDR3 consists of 15 residues. Complete variable domain (other parts from reference TRBV19 and TRBJ2-3): DGGITQSPKYLFRKEGQNVTLSCEQNLNHDAMYWYRQDPGQGLRLIYYSQIVNDFQKGDIAEGYSVSREKKESFPLTVTSAQKNPTAFYLCASSGPGMGTDTQYFGPGTRLTVL.

The chain carries TRBV6-5 and TRBJ1-2; D gene uncertain. Germline assignment: CDR1 MNHEY and CDR2 SVGAGI. Trimming took off 2 bases at V and 6 bases at J, with 10 bases between the two ends. CDR3 length equals 13 residues. In DNA, the CDR3 is TGTGCCAGCAGTTACCTCGGAGACCATGGCTACACCTTC. Encoded protein: CASSYLGDHGYTF.

This clone appeared once. The chain employs TRBV18 and TRBJ2-7; 11 nucleotides line up with TRBD1. The germline CDR1 and CDR2 sequences are KGHSH and LQKENI. This CDR3 contains 17 residues. Losses at the gene ends were 2 bases for V and 6 bases for J; bases not matched to a gene: 12. The CDR3 coding sequence is TGTGCCAGCTCACCAATGGGACAGGGGGTGTCAAGGGCCGAGCAGTACTTC. It codes for CASSPMGQGVSRAEQYF.

This chain uses TRBV6-5 with TRBJ1-4; a weak D match, TRBD1 (6 bases). V was shortened by 6 bases and J by 10 bases, with 12 bases between the two germline ends. CDR1 is MNHEY and CDR2 is SVGAGI in the germline V gene. This CDR3 contains 12 residues. The DNA of the CDR3 is TGTGCCAGCAGCCGAGGGGGGCGAAAACTGTTTTTT. Protein product: CASSRGGRKLFF.

The rearrangement links TRBV10-3 to TRBJ2-5; 12 nucleotides line up with TRBD1. This CDR3 region has 15 residues. Trimming at V came to 6 bases and at J to 5 bases, leaving 7 bases not matched to a gene. Per germline, CDR1 ENHRY and CDR2 SYGVKD. Here the CDR3 reads CAIRGTGGSGETQYF. In DNA form, the CDR3 reads TGTGCCATCAGGGGGACAGGGGGCTCGGGTGAGACCCAGTACTTC.

The chain uses TRBV5-4 and TRBJ1-2; a weak D match, TRBD1 (5 bases). The V gene's germline CDR1 is SGHNT and CDR2 YYREEE (reference sequence). V lost 0 bases, J lost 12 bases, and 15 bases lay in between. This CDR3 is built from 13 residues. The DNA for the CDR3 is TGTGCCAGCAGCTTGGGCGGGACCGCCAGAAACACCTTC. Translating it yields CASSLGGTARNTF.

The J gene is TRBJ1-1, the V gene TRBV7-8; 8 nucleotides agree with TRBD1. This CDR3 contains 14 residues. Germline-derived CDR1 and CDR2 are SGHVS and FQNEAQ. V gave up 3 bases and J gave up 6 bases; unmatched junction bases: 6. The CDR3: CASSFDRGTAEAFF. CDR3 sequence (DNA): TGTGCCAGCAGCTTTGACAGGGGTACTGCTGAAGCTTTCTTT.

This clone has a handful of counts. This chain links TRBV6-6 with TRBJ1-1; D unresolved. Per germline, CDR1 MNHNY and CDR2 SVGAGI (reference sequence). V lost 2 bases and J 7 bases, leaving 8 bases between the germline ends. There are 12 residues in the CDR3. CDR3 protein: CASSYGSGEAFF. In nucleotides, the CDR3 is TGTGCCAGCAGTTACGGGTCAGGTGAAGCTTTCTTT.

The chain uses TRBV3-1 (or the pseudogene TRBV3-2) and TRBJ2-3; no clear D gene. Germline CDR1 LGHDT, CDR2 YNNKEL (reference sequence). With 1 base removed from V and 4 bases from J, the gap between germline ends came to 6 bases. The CDR3 totals 13 residues. CDR3 nucleotide sequence: TGTGCCAGCAGCCAAGGTGGCGCAGATACGCAGTATTTT. Its translation: CASSQGGADTQYF.

The CDR3 region is CASSLNRVTDTQYF. In DNA form, the CDR3 reads TGTGCCAGCAGCTTAAACAGGGTCACAGATACGCAGTATTTT. This sequence joins TRBV7-2 and TRBJ2-3; maybe TRBD1 (6 bases). Germline V gene data show CDR1 as SGHTA and CDR2 as FQGNSA. V shed 2 bases and J shed 2 bases, with 8 bases lying between them. This CDR3 has 14 amino acids.

The chain recombines TRBV11-3 with TRBJ2-3; 11 nucleotides match TRBD1. The germline V gene has CDR1 SGHNT and CDR2 YENEEA. J gave up 8 bases and V 0 bases, and 13 bases lay outside the gene matches. The length of the CDR3 is 18 residues. The CDR3 loop reads CASSLDGERTGGFVTQYF. The CDR3 coding sequence is TGTGCCAGCAGCTTAGATGGTGAAAGGACAGGGGGCTTTGTTACGCAGTATTTT.

This clone was seen more than once but under ten times. This rearrangement joins TRBV7-9 to TRBJ2-7; the D gene could be TRBD1 or TRBD2 (5 bases each). V lost 3 bases and J lost 6, with 9 bases in between. Germline-derived CDR1 and CDR2 are SEHNR and FQNEAQ (reference sequence). The CDR3 length is 12 residues. The CDR3 bases are TGTGCCAGCAGCTTCGGGGACGCCGAGCAGTACTTC. It codes for CASSFGDAEQYF.

J is TRBJ2-7 and V is TRBV6-5, with TRBD2 identical over 7 bases. The ends lost 5 bases at V and 9 bases at J; junction bases unmatched: 16. This CDR3 spans 15 amino acids. Germline lookup yields CDR1 MNHEY and CDR2 SVGAGI. The CDR3 sequence is CASSRSGAGVEAQYF. The CDR3 bases are TGTGCCAGCAGTAGGAGCGGGGCGGGAGTAGAGGCGCAGTACTTC.

The gene calls are TRBV11-2 and TRBJ2-7; 7 bases fit TRBD2. Trimming took 5 bases from V and 0 from J; bases not matched to a gene: 10. CDR1 SGHAT and CDR2 FQNNGV come from the germline V gene. CDR3 length: 16 residues. CDR3 sequence (DNA): TGTGCCAGCAGCCCCCGGCTAGCGGAGAGCTCCTACGAGCAGTACTTC. Translated: CASSPRLAESSYEQYF.

The genes are TRBV18 and TRBJ2-7; D may be TRBD2 (5 bases). Germline assignment: CDR1 KGHSH and CDR2 LQKENI. Between the trimmed V and J ends, which lost 4 bases and 3 bases, there was a span of 13 bases. The CDR3 contains 14 residues. The CDR3 protein is CASSLRNGDYEQYF. The DNA for the CDR3 is TGTGCCAGCTCACTCCGGAACGGGGACTACGAGCAGTACTTC.

The chain recombines TRBV7-2 with TRBJ2-7; D gene unclear. V was clipped by 2 bases and J by 2 bases, with 10 bases between them. In germline, CDR1 is SGHTA, CDR2 FQGNSA. The CDR3 sequence is 14 residues long. The CDR3 spells CASSLIPATYEQYF. DNA of the CDR3: TGTGCCAGCAGCTTAATTCCTGCTACCTACGAGCAGTACTTC.

V gene TRBV27 combines with J gene TRBJ2-1; 9 positions agree with TRBD2. In germline, CDR1 is MNHEY, CDR2 SMNVEV (reference sequence). The CDR3 extends over 17 amino acids. V gave up 5 bases and J gave up 9 bases; unmatched junction bases: 17. This chain's CDR3 is CASSPPGGSGSAVEQFF. The CDR3, as DNA: TGTGCCAGCAGTCCCCCGGGGGGTAGCGGGAGTGCCGTTGAGCAGTTCTTC.

This clone was found once. The rearrangement joins TRBV7-9 to TRBJ2-1; D tentatively reads TRBD1 or TRBD2 (6 bases each). Germline loops: CDR1 SEHNR, CDR2 FQNEAQ (reference sequence). The germline V and J ends were trimmed by 1 base and 4 bases, with 14 bases remaining between them. This CDR3 has 16 residues. The CDR3 nucleotides read TGTGCCAGCAGCTTAGGGGTAGGGGGAGGATACAATGAGCAGTTCTTC. Amino acids: CASSLGVGGGYNEQFF. Using reference TRBV7-9 and TRBJ2-1 for the parts outside the CDR3, the full variable domain is DTGVSQNPRHKITKRGQNVTFRCDPISEHNRLYWYRQTLGQGPEFLTYFQNEAQLEKSRLLSDRFSAERPKGSFSTLEIQRTEQGDSAMYLCASSLGVGGGYNEQFFGPGTRLTVL.

The genes are TRBV5-1 and TRBJ2-4, with a weak D call TRBD2 (6 bases). CDR1 and CDR2 (germline): SGHRS, YFSETQ. There are 15 residues in the CDR3. The ends were cut back, 0 bases at V and 9 bases at J, with 16 bases in the middle. The CDR3 loop is CASSLGLREAGIQYF. The CDR3 bases are TGCGCCAGCAGCTTGGGATTGAGGGAGGCGGGCATTCAGTACTTC.

The V gene is TRBV7-2, the J gene TRBJ2-2; D gene uncertain. Germline V gives CDR1 SGHTA, CDR2 FQGNSA. Trimming stripped 5 bases from V and 1 base from J, with 11 bases between. The CDR3 is 15 amino acids. The CDR3 reads CASSPRVLNTGELFF. CDR3 sequence (DNA): TGTGCCAGCAGCCCTAGAGTCCTGAACACCGGGGAGCTGTTTTTT. Looking up the rest from reference TRBV7-2 and TRBJ2-2 gives the full variable domain: GAGVSQSPSNKVTEKGKDVELRCDPISGHTALYWYRQSLGQGLEFLIYFQGNSAPDKSGLPSDRFSAERTGGSVSTLTIQRTQQEDSAVYLCASSPRVLNTGELFFGEGSRLTVL.

The chain carries TRBV5-1 and TRBJ2-2; no definite D call. Trimming left V 0 bases short and J 3 bases short, with 12 bases between. Germline CDR1 is SGHRS and CDR2 is YFSETQ. The CDR3 length is 16 residues. The CDR3 DNA follows: TGCGCCAGCAGCTTGGCCACCAGCGTCGACACCGGGGAGCTGTTTTTT. As protein: CASSLATSVDTGELFF.

This clone was counted between two and nine times. The CDR3 DNA reads TGTGCCAGCAGTGATTTAGGGCAGAGCTATGGCTACACCTTC. This codes for CASSDLGQSYGYTF. The rearrangement joins TRBV6-1 to TRBJ1-2; D is undetermined. The CDR3 runs to 14 residues. CDR1 is MNHNS and CDR2 is SASEGT in the germline V gene. The germline V and J ends were trimmed by 3 bases and 4 bases, with 12 bases remaining between them.

The chain is built from TRBV15 and TRBJ1-1; 7 bases match TRBD1. Germline assignment: CDR1 LNHNV and CDR2 YYDKDF (reference sequence). The V segment lost 0 bases and the J segment 0 bases; nucleotides outside the gene matches: 7. CDR3 length: 17 residues. Written as DNA, the CDR3 is TGTGCCACCAGCAGAGAAGGGGGCTGGGGCATGAACACTGAAGCTTTCTTT. It yields the protein CATSREGGWGMNTEAFF.

The chain links TRBV28 to TRBJ2-7; 8 nucleotides agree with TRBD1. The germline V gene has CDR1 MDHEN and CDR2 SYDVKM. The CDR3 runs 15 residues. Unmatched junction bases numbered 9, after V lost 6 bases and J lost 2 bases. The CDR3 DNA follows: TGTGCCAGCAGGACCGGCGGACAGGGAACCTACGAGCAGTACTTC. Protein: CASRTGGQGTYEQYF.

This chain connects TRBV10-1 to TRBJ1-6; D gene uncertain. The germline CDR1 and CDR2 sequences are WNHNN and SYGVQD (reference sequence). The CDR3 length is 16 residues. Trimming pared 0 bases from V and 10 bases from J, leaving 16 bases between. This CDR3 is CASSESGGSRVSPLHF. CDR3 DNA sequence: TGCGCCAGCAGTGAGTCCGGAGGTTCTCGTGTCTCACCCCTCCACTTT.

V gene TRBV10-1 combines with J gene TRBJ1-5; D not resolved. Germline loops: CDR1 WNHNN, CDR2 SYGVQD (reference sequence). The CDR3 consists of 13 residues. The germline V and J ends were trimmed by 2 bases and 4 bases, with 6 bases remaining between them. The CDR3 protein is CASSEEGNQPQHF. The DNA for the CDR3 is TGCGCCAGCAGTGAGGAAGGAAATCAGCCCCAGCATTTT.

This clone was observed once. CDR3 sequence: CASSLSGTGNTIYF. As DNA, the CDR3 is TGTGCCAGCAGCTTGTCAGGGACTGGAAACACCATATATTTT. The gene calls are TRBV5-4 and TRBJ1-3, with D perhaps matching TRBD1 (5 bases). Deletions cut 1 base from V and 2 bases from J, with 7 bases between. CDR3 length: 14 amino acids. Germline CDR1 SGHNT, CDR2 YYREEE (reference sequence).

The chain links TRBV5-1 to TRBJ1-1; possibly TRBD1 for D (6 bases). The V gene lost 3 bases and the J gene lost 1 base, with 7 bases spanning the gap. CDR1 is SGHRS and CDR2 is YFSETQ in the germline V gene. The CDR3 has 13 residues. The CDR3 loop reads CASSWTENTEAFF. For the CDR3, the DNA is TGCGCCAGCAGCTGGACAGAGAACACTGAAGCTTTCTTT. Using reference TRBV5-1 and TRBJ1-1 for the parts outside the CDR3, the full variable domain is KAGVTQTPRYLIKTRGQQVTLSCSPISGHRSVSWYQQTPGQGLQFLFEYFSETQRNKGNFPGRFSGRQFSNSRSEMNVSTLELGDSALYLCASSWTENTEAFFGQGTRLTVV.

This clone was picked up one time. The chain combines TRBV5-5 with TRBJ1-1, with TRBD1 matching over 7 bases. Germline V lookup: CDR1 SGHKS, CDR2 YYEKEE (reference sequence). J lost 0 bases, V lost 4 bases, and 6 bases had no gene match. The CDR3 totals 15 residues. The CDR3 here is CASSGYRGLNTEAFF. The CDR3 DNA follows: TGTGCCAGCAGCGGATACAGGGGCCTGAACACTGAAGCTTTCTTT.

V usage is TRBV28 and J usage is TRBJ2-1; 8 bases align to TRBD1. Trimming removed 5 bases from V and 5 bases from J; junction bases left unmatched: 8. Germline CDR1 reads MDHEN; CDR2 reads SYDVKM. There are 15 residues in the CDR3. CDR3: CASSSPTGADNEQFF. CDR3 DNA: TGTGCCAGCAGTAGCCCGACAGGGGCCGACAATGAGCAGTTCTTC.